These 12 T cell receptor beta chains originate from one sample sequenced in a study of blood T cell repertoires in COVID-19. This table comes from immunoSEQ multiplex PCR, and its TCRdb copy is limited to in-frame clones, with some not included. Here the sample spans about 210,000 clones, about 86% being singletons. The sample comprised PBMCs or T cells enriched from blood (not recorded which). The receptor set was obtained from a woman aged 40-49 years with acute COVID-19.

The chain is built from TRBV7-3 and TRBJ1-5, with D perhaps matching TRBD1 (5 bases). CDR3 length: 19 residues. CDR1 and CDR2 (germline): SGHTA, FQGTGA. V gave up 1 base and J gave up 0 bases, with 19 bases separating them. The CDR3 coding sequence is TGTGCCAGCAGCTTAAAAAGGAATAGGACGGACAATAGCAATCAGCCCCAGCATTTT. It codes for CASSLKRNRTDNSNQPQHF.

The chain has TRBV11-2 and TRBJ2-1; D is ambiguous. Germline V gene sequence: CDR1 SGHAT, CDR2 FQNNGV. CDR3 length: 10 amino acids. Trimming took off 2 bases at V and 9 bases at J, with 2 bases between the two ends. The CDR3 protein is CASSLREQFF. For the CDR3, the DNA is TGTGCCAGCAGCTTACGTGAGCAGTTCTTC.

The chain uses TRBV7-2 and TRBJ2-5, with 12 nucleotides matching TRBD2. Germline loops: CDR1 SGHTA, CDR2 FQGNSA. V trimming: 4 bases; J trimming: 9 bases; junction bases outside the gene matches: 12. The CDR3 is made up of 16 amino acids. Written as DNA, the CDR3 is TGTGCCAGCAGCTCATACCTCAGACTAGCGGGAGACCCCCAGTACTTC. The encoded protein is CASSSYLRLAGDPQYF.

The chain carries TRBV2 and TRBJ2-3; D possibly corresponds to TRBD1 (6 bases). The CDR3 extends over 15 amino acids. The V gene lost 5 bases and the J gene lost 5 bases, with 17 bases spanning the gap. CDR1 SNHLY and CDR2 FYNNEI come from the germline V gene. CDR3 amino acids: CASSLGVGAGDTQYF. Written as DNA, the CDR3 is TGTGCCAGCAGTTTAGGAGTGGGGGCAGGAGATACGCAGTATTTT.

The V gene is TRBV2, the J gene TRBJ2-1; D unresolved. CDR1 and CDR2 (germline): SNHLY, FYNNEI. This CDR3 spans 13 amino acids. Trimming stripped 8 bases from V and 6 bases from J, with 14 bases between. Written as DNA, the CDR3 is TGTGCCAGCCTTGGCAGGTTTTCCAATGAGCAGTTCTTC. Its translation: CASLGRFSNEQFF.

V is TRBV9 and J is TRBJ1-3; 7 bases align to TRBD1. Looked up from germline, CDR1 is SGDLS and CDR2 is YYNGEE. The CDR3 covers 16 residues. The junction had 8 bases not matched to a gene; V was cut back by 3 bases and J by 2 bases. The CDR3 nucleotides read TGTGCCAGCAGCGCGACAGGGCTTAGGACTGGAAACACCATATATTTT. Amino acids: CASSATGLRTGNTIYF.

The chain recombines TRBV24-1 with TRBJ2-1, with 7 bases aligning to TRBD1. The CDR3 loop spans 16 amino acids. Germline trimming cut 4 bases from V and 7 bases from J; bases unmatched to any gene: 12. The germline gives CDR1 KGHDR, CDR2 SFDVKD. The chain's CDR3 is CATSDSTGRGWNEQFF. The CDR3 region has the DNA TGTGCCACCAGTGACTCGACAGGGCGAGGGTGGAATGAGCAGTTCTTC.

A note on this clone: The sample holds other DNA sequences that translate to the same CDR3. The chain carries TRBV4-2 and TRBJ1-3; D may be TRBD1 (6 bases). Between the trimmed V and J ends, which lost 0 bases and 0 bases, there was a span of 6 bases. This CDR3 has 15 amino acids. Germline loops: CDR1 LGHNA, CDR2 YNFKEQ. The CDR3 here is CASSQDRGSGNTIYF. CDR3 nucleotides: TGTGCCAGCAGCCAAGACAGGGGCTCTGGAAACACCATATATTTT.

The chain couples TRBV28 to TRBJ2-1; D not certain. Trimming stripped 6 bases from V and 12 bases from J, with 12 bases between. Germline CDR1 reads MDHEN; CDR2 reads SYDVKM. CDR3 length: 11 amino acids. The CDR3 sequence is CASRLEGVQFF. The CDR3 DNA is TGTGCCAGCAGACTGGAAGGAGTGCAGTTCTTC.

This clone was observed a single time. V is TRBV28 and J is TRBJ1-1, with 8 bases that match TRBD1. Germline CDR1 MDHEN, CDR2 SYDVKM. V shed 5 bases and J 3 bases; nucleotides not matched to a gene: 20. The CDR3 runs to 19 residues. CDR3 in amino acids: CASSPRRSRGRVDYTEAFF. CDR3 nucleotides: TGTGCCAGCAGTCCACGGCGGTCCAGGGGGCGGGTGGATTACACTGAAGCTTTCTTT.

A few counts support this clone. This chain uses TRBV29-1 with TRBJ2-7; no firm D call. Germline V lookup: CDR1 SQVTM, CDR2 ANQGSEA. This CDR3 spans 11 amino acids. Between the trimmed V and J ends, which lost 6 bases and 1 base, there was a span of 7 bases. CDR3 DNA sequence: TGCAGCGTAGTACAGTCCTACGAGCAGTACTTC. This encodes CSVVQSYEQYF.

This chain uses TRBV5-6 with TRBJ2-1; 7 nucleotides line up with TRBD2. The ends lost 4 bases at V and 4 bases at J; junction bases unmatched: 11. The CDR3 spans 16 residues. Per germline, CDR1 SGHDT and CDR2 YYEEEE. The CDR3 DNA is TGTGCCAGCAGCCCGGGTGGCGGGAGTAGATACAATGAGCAGTTCTTC. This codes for CASSPGGGSRYNEQFF.